The source of this T cell receptor beta chain is a study of regulatory T cells in long-lasting Graves disease. Relying on iRepertoire HTBI primers and Arm-PCR of CDR3 regions, the team built TCR beta libraries. TCRdb reanalysed the multiplex PCR reads using MiXCR and keeps one entry per CDR3 protein. The profile covers around 240,000 distinct CDR3 sequences, with approximately 20% appearing a single time and 14% taken by the ten largest. The time point denotes: newly diagnosed GD, antithyroid drugs for less than 3 months. RNA isolated from PBMCs was used to make the TCR library. This clonotype was observed a few times. The CDR3 sequence is 15 residues long. Germline V gene lookup returns CDR1 MGHRA and CDR2 YSYEKL. V was cut by 1 base and J by 4 bases, with 13 bases left in between. This sample also belongs to another study, concerning T cells in Graves' hyperthyroidism and ophthalmopathy.

The J gene is TRBJ1-2, the V gene TRBV4-1; D remains unclear. The sequence was obtained from a woman aged 25-40 years with Graves disease. This specimen was peripheral blood mononuclear cells (PBMCs), taken at new diagnosis, from a patient treated with antithyroid drugs. The CDR3 spells CASSQGGGSFYGYTF. The DNA for the CDR3 is TGCGCCAGCAGCCAAGGTGGCGGAAGTTTCTATGGCTACACCTTC.